Shown below are 27 T cell receptor beta chains from a single sample sequenced in a study of cytomegalovirus exposure and HLA in healthy donors. 13 Jbeta primers and 60 Vbeta primers were used for the PCR. Here immunoSEQ multiplex PCR was the method, and the copy in TCRdb shows in-frame clones only, minus some. The table has 150,000 or so clones, more than 75% seen once. Sequencing was performed on PBMCs. The receptors originated from a man aged 30 to 39 in good health and CMV-seropositive.

This sequence joins TRBV11-2 and TRBJ2-3; TRBD2 agrees at 8 bases. CDR1 is SGHAT, CDR2 FQNNGV, per germline. This CDR3 contains 15 residues. Trimming cost V 8 bases and J 3 bases; bases outside gene matches: 10. CDR3 in amino acids: CASQQTGGPTDTQYF. CDR3 DNA sequence: TGTGCCAGCCAGCAGACGGGAGGGCCAACAGATACGCAGTATTTT.

This clone appeared a single time. The chain combines TRBV6-5 with TRBJ1-2; D gene uncertain. This CDR3 contains 14 residues. V was cut by 0 bases and J by 8 bases, with 13 bases left in between. Germline V lookup: CDR1 MNHEY, CDR2 SVGAGI. Here the CDR3 DNA reads TGTGCCAGCAGTTACTCACGGGAACCGGGGGGCTACACCTTC. Translated: CASSYSREPGGYTF.

The J gene is TRBJ2-5, the V gene TRBV16; TRBD1 matches at 9 bases. The length of the CDR3 is 17 residues. The germline CDR1 and CDR2 sequences are KGHSY and FQNENV. V shed 0 bases, J shed 1 base, and the junction held 6 bases outside the gene matches. The CDR3 nucleotides read TGTGCCAGCAGCCAATCTGTGGACAGGGGATCCCAAGAGACCCAGTACTTC. Translating gives CASSQSVDRGSQETQYF.

As DNA, the CDR3 is TGCGCCAGCAGCCCGGGAGGGGGACCTGAAGCTTTCTTT. It encodes CASSPGGGPEAFF. V usage is TRBV5-1 and J usage is TRBJ1-1; D possibly corresponds to TRBD1 (6 bases). The CDR3 has 13 amino acids. From germline, CDR1 is SGHRS and CDR2 YFSETQ. Trimming took off 4 bases at V and 6 bases at J, with 13 bases between the two ends.

The chain uses TRBV5-6 and TRBJ1-1, with 8 bases lining up with TRBD1. The CDR3 runs 14 residues. Germline V gene sequence: CDR1 SGHDT, CDR2 YYEEEE. J lost 5 bases, V lost 6 bases, and 9 bases had no gene match. The chain's CDR3 is CASKNQGASTEAFF. The CDR3, as DNA: TGTGCCAGCAAAAATCAGGGGGCGAGTACTGAAGCTTTCTTT.

The J gene is TRBJ2-3, the V gene TRBV6-6, with D possibly being TRBD1 (5 bases). The V end was cut by 5 bases, the J end by 7 bases, with 7 bases between. CDR1 is MNHNY, CDR2 SVGAGI, per germline (reference sequence). The CDR3 has 11 amino acids. CDR3 amino acids: CASSKGNTQYF. The CDR3 DNA reads as TGTGCCAGCAGTAAGGGGAATACGCAGTATTTT.

The chain employs TRBV11-2 and TRBJ1-1; the match to TRBD1 covers 8 bases. Germline V lookup: CDR1 SGHAT, CDR2 FQNNGV. J lost 2 bases, V lost 10 bases, and 6 bases had no gene match. The CDR3 spans 13 residues. Written as DNA, the CDR3 is TGTGCCACTGGACAGGGAACAAACACTGAAGCTTTCTTT. Protein: CATGQGTNTEAFF.

The chain joins TRBV29-1 to TRBJ2-1, with 8 positions matching TRBD1. Trimming removed 5 bases from V and 7 bases from J; junction bases left unmatched: 4. The CDR3 extends over 12 amino acids. CDR1 is SQVTM and CDR2 is ANQGSEA in the germline V gene. The CDR3 protein is CSVRGQVNEQFF. CDR3 DNA: TGCAGCGTTCGGGGACAGGTGAATGAGCAGTTCTTC.

This clone was counted a few times. This chain links TRBV6-6 with TRBJ2-5; D might be TRBD1 (6 bases). Germline assignment: CDR1 MNHNY and CDR2 SVGAGI (reference sequence). V lost 7 bases and J lost 3, with 12 bases in between. The CDR3 runs 13 residues. In DNA form, the CDR3 reads TGTGCCAGCATGTGGGCAGGGGAAGAGACCCAGTACTTC. As protein: CASMWAGEETQYF.

V is TRBV19 and J is TRBJ1-4; 7 nucleotides align to TRBD1. Per germline, CDR1 LNHDA and CDR2 SQIVND (reference sequence). Trimming removed 1 base from V and 8 bases from J; junction bases left unmatched: 4. CDR3 length equals 14 residues. The CDR3 DNA sequence: TGTGCCAGTAGTATAGTTGAAGGGGGCGAAAAACTGTTTTTT. Encoded protein: CASSIVEGGEKLFF.

Only a few counts were recorded for this clone. V usage is TRBV7-3 and J usage is TRBJ2-7, with a weak D call TRBD1 (6 bases). V lost 3 bases, J lost 4 bases, and 16 bases lay in between. This CDR3 comprises 15 residues. CDR1 is SGHTA and CDR2 is FQGTGA in the germline V gene. The CDR3 DNA reads TGTGCCAGCAGCTTTCCCGGGACACAAGTTTACGAGCAGTACTTC. Translation: CASSFPGTQVYEQYF.

The V and J genes are TRBV5-1 and TRBJ2-5; 8 bases map to TRBD1. Trimming at V came to 2 bases and at J to 4 bases, leaving 7 bases not matched to a gene. This CDR3 is built from 15 residues. Germline lookup yields CDR1 SGHRS and CDR2 YFSETQ. The CDR3 DNA reads as TGCGCCAGCAGCTTTTTCGGACAGGGTTTAGAGACCCAGTACTTC. Amino acid sequence: CASSFFGQGLETQYF.

The V and J genes are TRBV5-1 and TRBJ2-3; 8 nucleotides align to TRBD2. The CDR3 extends over 16 amino acids. The trim removed 4 bases at V and 4 bases at J, leaving 11 bases unmatched. Germline V gene lookup returns CDR1 SGHRS and CDR2 YFSETQ. The CDR3 reads CASSRPGGRMADTQYF. The CDR3 DNA is TGCGCCAGCAGCCGGCCGGGCGGGAGGATGGCAGATACGCAGTATTTT.

The chain couples TRBV19 to TRBJ1-5; D call uncertain. The CDR3 length is 13 residues. The V gene lost 4 bases and the J gene lost 5 bases, with 9 bases spanning the gap. Germline V gives CDR1 LNHDA, CDR2 SQIVND (reference sequence). The CDR3 is CASSRTGYQPQHF. For the CDR3, the DNA is TGTGCCAGTAGTAGAACGGGGTATCAGCCCCAGCATTTT.

Concerning this clone: The conserved phenylalanine or tryptophan normally closing the CDR3 is absent here, so this likely arose from a read error. J is TRBJ1-2 and V is TRBV28, with D perhaps matching TRBD1 (6 bases). This CDR3 has 15 amino acids. The germline CDR1 and CDR2 sequences are MDHEN and SYDVKM. V gave up 2 bases and J gave up 5 bases, with 15 bases separating them. CDR3 in amino acids: CASSLNDGQLYGYTL. The CDR3 DNA is TGTGCCAGCAGTTTAAATGATGGACAGCTTTATGGCTACACCCTC.

The genes are TRBV7-6 and TRBJ2-2; D not certain. The CDR3 runs to 13 residues. From germline, CDR1 is SGHVS and CDR2 FNYEAQ. V dropped 1 base and J dropped 7 bases, with 7 bases sitting between them. The CDR3 nucleotides are TGTGCCAGCAGCTTAGATCTAAACGGGGAGCTGTTTTTT. Translating it yields CASSLDLNGELFF.

This chain connects TRBV30 to TRBJ2-3; D is perhaps TRBD2 (6 bases). V was trimmed by 5 bases and J by 8 bases, leaving 14 bases between them. CDR1 is GTSNPN and CDR2 is SVGIG in the germline V gene (reference sequence). The CDR3 spans 12 residues. For the CDR3, the DNA is TGTGCCTGGTTAGCGGCCCTTGGTACGCAGTATTTT. Translated: CAWLAALGTQYF.

The genes are TRBV15 and TRBJ1-1, with TRBD1 identical over 8 bases. The CDR3 runs 16 residues. The junction had 3 bases not matched to a gene; V was cut back by 0 bases and J by 0 bases. Per germline, CDR1 LNHNV and CDR2 YYDKDF (reference sequence). In DNA, the CDR3 is TGTGCCACCAGCAGAGAACCGGGACAGGTGAACACTGAAGCTTTCTTT. Translating it yields CATSREPGQVNTEAFF. The variable domain in full, with the rest retrieved from reference TRBV15 and TRBJ1-1, is DAMVIQNPRYQVTQFGKPVTLSCSQTLNHNVMYWYQQKSSQAPKLLFHYYDKDFNNEADTPDNFQSRRPNTSFCFLDIRSPGLGDTAMYLCATSREPGQVNTEAFFGQGTRLTVV.

A note on this clone: This same CDR3 is encoded by further DNA sequences in the sample. This chain connects TRBV9 to TRBJ2-2, with D possibly TRBD1 on 5 matching bases. The CDR3 sequence is 15 residues long. Germline CDR1 reads SGDLS; CDR2 reads YYNGEE. V lost 0 bases and J lost 0, with 6 bases in between. CDR3 in amino acids: CASSVGGANTGELFF. The CDR3 DNA is TGTGCCAGCAGCGTAGGGGGCGCGAACACCGGGGAGCTGTTTTTT.

This clone occurred once. The J gene is TRBJ1-6, the V gene TRBV2; tentatively, D is TRBD1 (5 bases). The CDR3 has 14 residues. V lost 4 bases to trimming and J lost 7 bases, with 11 bases between them. Germline V gene sequence: CDR1 SNHLY, CDR2 FYNNEI. DNA for the CDR3: TGTGCCAGCAGTGTGAGTCAGGGAAATTCACCCCTCCACTTT. Its protein product is CASSVSQGNSPLHF.

The rearrangement joins TRBV27 to TRBJ1-4; the D gene is possibly TRBD1 (6 bases). Germline V gene lookup returns CDR1 MNHEY and CDR2 SMNVEV (reference sequence). V lost 3 bases and J 3 bases, leaving 14 bases between the germline ends. The length of the CDR3 is 16 residues. For the CDR3, the DNA is TGTGCCAGCAGTTTCCGGTTTGACAGGTCTAATGAAAAACTGTTTTTT. Amino acids: CASSFRFDRSNEKLFF.

The chain combines TRBV11-3 with TRBJ2-7; D gene unclear. V shed 1 base and J shed 12 bases, with 13 bases lying between them. The CDR3 has 12 residues. Germline V gives CDR1 SGHNT, CDR2 YENEEA. The CDR3 reads CASSLAGGEVYF. The CDR3 DNA is TGTGCCAGCAGCTTAGCCGGCGGTGAGGTGTACTTC.

The chain uses TRBV7-8 and TRBJ2-5; 7 bases fit TRBD1. V lost 3 bases and J lost 5; bases outside the gene matches: 12. CDR1 and CDR2 from the germline V gene are SGHVS and FQNEAQ. This CDR3 is built from 16 residues. The CDR3 nucleotides are TGTGCCAGCAGCTTGGGGGTTCCACAGGGGACGGAGACCCAGTACTTC. Translating it yields CASSLGVPQGTETQYF.

The chain joins TRBV11-2 to TRBJ2-5; a weak D match, TRBD2 (6 bases). CDR3 length: 16 amino acids. The V and J ends lost 2 bases and 5 bases respectively, with 18 bases between them. Germline V gives CDR1 SGHAT, CDR2 FQNNGV. The CDR3 loop reads CASSLNPGESYETQYF. The CDR3 DNA sequence: TGTGCCAGCAGCTTAAATCCGGGAGAGTCATATGAGACCCAGTACTTC.

The CDR3 spells CASSPIPQGANEKLFF. The CDR3 nucleotides are TGTGCCAGCAGTCCAATTCCTCAGGGTGCTAATGAAAAACTGTTTTTT. This chain connects TRBV27 to TRBJ1-4, with D perhaps matching TRBD1 (5 bases). Trimming shortened V by 5 bases and J by 3 bases, and 16 bases separated the two germline ends. The germline V gene has CDR1 MNHEY and CDR2 SMNVEV (reference sequence). The CDR3 consists of 16 residues.

This chain uses TRBV7-6 with TRBJ2-1; TRBD2 agrees at 9 bases. J was trimmed by 7 bases and V by 2 bases; bases with no gene match: 9. The CDR3 totals 16 residues. From germline, CDR1 is SGHVS and CDR2 FNYEAQ. CDR3: CASSLLAGGPLNEQFF. The CDR3 DNA reads TGTGCCAGCAGCTTATTGGCGGGAGGGCCGTTGAATGAGCAGTTCTTC. The variable domain in full, completed from reference TRBV7-6 and TRBJ2-1, reads GAGVSQSPRYKVTKRGQDVALRCDPISGHVSLYWYRQALGQGPEFLTYFNYEAQQDKSGLPNDRFSAERPEGSISTLTIQRTEQRDSAMYRCASSLLAGGPLNEQFFGPGTRLTVL.

This CDR3 is CAIRAVGSGSLDEQYF. Written as DNA, the CDR3 is TGTGCCATCCGGGCCGTAGGTAGCGGGAGTCTGGACGAGCAGTACTTC. The rearrangement links TRBV10-3 to TRBJ2-7, with 9 bases that match TRBD2. Germline assignment: CDR1 ENHRY and CDR2 SYGVKD. With 8 bases clipped from V and 5 bases from J, the junction kept 16 bases outside the gene matches. The CDR3 covers 16 residues.